One TCR beta chain is described in this entry. Its antigen specificity is not known. Base qualities are not at hand, and no much larger clone is one base apart. The data belong to a study of lymphopenia after photon versus proton radiotherapy (dated by TCRdb to the late 2010s). Regarding the complete study: The immunological effects of photon versus proton radiation therapy were compared in patients with gastrointestinal tumors who developed high-grade lymphopenia. The cohort comprised about 20 patients with gastrointestinal tumors who received either photon or proton therapy and then developed lymphopenia. The goal of the study was to describe how the two radiation modalities differ in their effects on the immune system. On the study overall, not on this receptor specifically: The survival association was examined only in patients who died, and the authors described better survival with proton therapy as a possibility, not as a demonstrated result. During treatment, patients who received photon therapy lost naive T cells and TCR diversity and gained effector/memory populations, whereas patients who received proton therapy remained relatively stable. Once the lymphocyte count had reached its nadir, the repertoires of photon-treated patients showed oligoclonal expansion, particularly of CD8+ Temra cells, and this expansion drove the decline in diversity. Across the cohort, an inverse correlation was found between a larger post-nadir drop in TCR diversity and overall survival time among patients who died.

The method behind the library was the immunoSEQ multiplex PCR assay. T cell repertoires were profiled by deep sequencing of rearranged TCR beta loci, alongside multiparametric flow cytometry. Entries here come from immuneACCESS through TCRdb and include only in-frame sequences with V and J called. Some clones fail to appear in such tables; in the studies checked, an unresolved V gene covers under half of the shortfall, and the cause of the remainder is unknown. The sample includes about 55,000 clones, with around 85% observed a single time. The ten largest clones represent around 2.1% of the sample. The germline V and J ends show losses of 2 bases and 4 bases respectively, and no gene match explains 7 bases of the junction. The germline V gene sets CDR1 to KGHSH and CDR2 to LQKENI. The CDR3 has 17 amino acids, counting the end cysteine and phenylalanine. The DNA shown is the 51-base CDR3, in frame from base 1.

This receptor was identified in a man between 60 and 70 years old with pancreatic cancer. Sequenced here: peripheral blood, sampled from a patient treated with proton-based radiotherapy. The receptor chain draws on TRBV18 and TRBJ1-4, and 10 junction bases match TRBD1. In nucleotides, the sequence is TGTGCCAGCTCACCAGGAAGCCGGGACAGGGGTAATGAAAAACTGTTTTTT. Its coded protein is CASSPGSRDRGNEKLFF.